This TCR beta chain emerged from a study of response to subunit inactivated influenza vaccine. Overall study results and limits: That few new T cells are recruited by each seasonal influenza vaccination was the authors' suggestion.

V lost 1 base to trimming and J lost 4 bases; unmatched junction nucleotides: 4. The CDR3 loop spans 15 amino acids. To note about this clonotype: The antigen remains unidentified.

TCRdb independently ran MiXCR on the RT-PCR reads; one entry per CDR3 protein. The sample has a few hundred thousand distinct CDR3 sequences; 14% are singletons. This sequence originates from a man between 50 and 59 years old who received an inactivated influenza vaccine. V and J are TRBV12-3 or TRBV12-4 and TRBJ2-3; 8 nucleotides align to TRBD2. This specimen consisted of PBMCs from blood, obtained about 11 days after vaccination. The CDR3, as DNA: TGTGCCAGCAGTTTAGATAGCGGGGCGGCAGATACGCAGTATTTT. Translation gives CASSLDSGAADTQYF.